The rows below give T cell receptor beta chains drawn from one sample of a study of blood T cell repertoires in COVID-19. Profiling relied on immunoSEQ multiplex PCR, and the TCRdb table lists in-frame clones only, not all of them. The sample yields about 99,000 clones, 80% to 90% seen once. Sample: peripheral blood. The receptors originated from a woman aged 60-70 years with acute or convalescent COVID-19. Each CDR3 is given with its conserved first and last residue. Each record gives: V gene, clone size, D gene, J gene, CDR3 protein, CDR3 DNA. D genes are given only for firm matches. Part of the rows lack a size; the others show once, few, many or a class for expanded clones.

v_call: TRBV4-2; clone_size: .; d_call: .; j_call: TRBJ1-5; cdr3_aa: CASSQSLQGPQPQHF; cdr3_nt: TGTGCCAGCAGCCAAAGCCTCCAGGGGCCTCAGCCCCAGCATTTT
v_call: TRBV11-3; clone_size: .; d_call: .; j_call: TRBJ1-6; cdr3_aa: CASSLASNSPLHF; cdr3_nt: TGTGCCAGCAGCTTAGCTTCCAATTCACCCCTCCACTTT
v_call: TRBV9; clone_size: .; d_call: .; j_call: TRBJ2-7; cdr3_aa: CASSPLVGYEQYF; cdr3_nt: TGTGCCAGCAGCCCTCTAGTTGGCTACGAGCAGTACTTC
v_call: TRBV28; clone_size: once; d_call: TRBD2; j_call: TRBJ2-1; cdr3_aa: CASSFVTSAHNEQFF; cdr3_nt: TGTGCCAGCAGTTTTGTAACTAGCGCCCACAATGAGCAGTTCTTC
v_call: TRBV5-1; clone_size: .; d_call: .; j_call: TRBJ1-1; cdr3_aa: CASRVWTDGEAFF; cdr3_nt: TGCGCCAGCAGGGTTTGGACAGACGGTGAAGCTTTCTTT
v_call: TRBV7-2; clone_size: .; d_call: .; j_call: TRBJ1-3; cdr3_aa: CASSLVRAGNTIYF; cdr3_nt: TGTGCCAGCAGCTTAGTCAGGGCTGGAAACACCATATATTTT
v_call: TRBV28; clone_size: .; d_call: .; j_call: TRBJ2-1; cdr3_aa: CASSSPTSTEQFF; cdr3_nt: TGTGCCAGCAGTTCACCCACTAGTACTGAGCAGTTCTTC
v_call: TRBV9; clone_size: once; d_call: TRBD2; j_call: TRBJ2-5; cdr3_aa: CASSVYAGLAGEVQETQYF; cdr3_nt: TGTGCCAGCAGCGTTTATGCGGGACTAGCGGGAGAAGTACAAGAGACCCAGTACTTC
v_call: TRBV30; clone_size: .; d_call: TRBD2; j_call: TRBJ2-5; cdr3_aa: CAWGGGKETQYF; cdr3_nt: TGTGCCTGGGGCGGGGGAAAAGAGACCCAGTACTTC
v_call: TRBV6-4; clone_size: .; d_call: .; j_call: TRBJ2-1; cdr3_aa: CASSDSYWAWVGDEQFF; cdr3_nt: TGTGCCAGCAGTGACTCGTATTGGGCCTGGGTAGGGGATGAGCAGTTCTTC
v_call: TRBV7-2; clone_size: .; d_call: .; j_call: TRBJ2-5; cdr3_aa: CASSLAFAGQETQYF; cdr3_nt: TGTGCCAGCAGCTTAGCGTTTGCGGGGCAAGAGACCCAGTACTTC
v_call: TRBV7-9; clone_size: .; d_call: .; j_call: TRBJ1-1; cdr3_aa: CASSPQGQVGTEAFF; cdr3_nt: TGTGCCAGCAGCCCCCAGGGACAAGTGGGAACTGAAGCTTTCTTT
v_call: TRBV7-8; clone_size: .; d_call: .; j_call: TRBJ1-4; cdr3_aa: CASSSGTHGKEKLFF; cdr3_nt: TGTGCCAGCAGCTCCGGGACACACGGTAAAGAAAAACTGTTTTTT
v_call: TRBV5-1; clone_size: .; d_call: .; j_call: TRBJ1-2; cdr3_aa: CASSPPDGAWFGYTF; cdr3_nt: TGCGCCAGCAGCCCTCCCGATGGAGCCTGGTTCGGCTACACCTTC
v_call: TRBV18; clone_size: .; d_call: .; j_call: TRBJ2-3; cdr3_aa: CASSSPGVDTQYF; cdr3_nt: TGTGCCAGCTCGTCTCCGGGGGTAGATACGCAGTATTTT
v_call: TRBV5-1; clone_size: .; d_call: TRBD1; j_call: TRBJ1-5; cdr3_aa: CASSLVGGGQPQHF; cdr3_nt: TGCGCCAGCAGCTTGGTAGGGGGCGGACAGCCCCAGCATTTT
v_call: TRBV6-5; clone_size: .; d_call: .; j_call: TRBJ1-2; cdr3_aa: CASTARGGRGYTF; cdr3_nt: TGTGCCAGCACCGCTAGGGGGGGGAGAGGCTACACCTTC
v_call: TRBV28; clone_size: .; d_call: .; j_call: TRBJ1-2; cdr3_aa: CASRRVVDGYTF; cdr3_nt: TGTGCCAGCAGGAGGGTGGTGGACGGCTACACCTTC